The clone carrying this T cell receptor beta chain appeared many times. This record belongs to a study of tumor and adjacent non-tumor tissue in lung cancer. Study context: Patients comprised about a dozen adenocarcinoma, a couple of squamous cell carcinoma and 1 small cell lung cancer.

V shed 3 bases and J shed 5 bases, with 10 bases lying between them. Germline CDR1 reads SGHAT; CDR2 reads FQNNGV. This CDR3 is built from 13 residues. This sample's RNA came from whole unsorted tissue. A modified ARM-PCR protocol with three rounds of nested PCR amplified TCRbeta. TCRdb re-derived calls from the multiplex PCR reads in MiXCR, one entry per CDR3 protein. The sample includes under 150,000 distinct CDR3 sequences, about 71% of them seen just once. The V call is TRBV11-2, the J call TRBJ1-1; no firm D call. This clonotype was obtained from a man in his 60s with small cell lung cancer. Sequenced sample: lung tumor tissue. For the CDR3, the DNA is TGTGCCAGCAGCTTGAGGGTACGAACTGAAGCTTTCTTT. Translated, it gives CASSLRVRTEAFF.